The 21 T cell receptor beta chains listed next were all sequenced from one sample in a study of T cells in Graves' hyperthyroidism and ophthalmopathy. It was RNA transcripts that yielded the amplified TCR beta CDR3 regions. First-round RT-PCR of the TCR CDR3 relied on the HTBI primer set. TCRdb re-called the multiplex PCR reads with MiXCR, one entry per CDR3 protein. The sample has under 550,000 distinct CDR3 sequences; 15% to 20% are singletons. The sequenced sample consisted of blood. These TCRs come from a man in his forties or fifties with Graves' ophthalmopathy.

This clonotype has more than one count but fewer than ten. The V and J genes are TRBV18 and TRBJ1-3, with no clear D. Looked up from germline, CDR1 is KGHSH and CDR2 is LQKENI. The CDR3 extends over 15 amino acids. Trimming took 3 bases from V and 4 from J, leaving 13 bases between them. The DNA of the CDR3 is TGTGCCAGCTCACCCCTGGAGGGAGCCGGAAACACCATATATTTT. Protein sequence: CASSPLEGAGNTIYF.

This clonotype was picked up many times. The chain recombines TRBV3-1 with TRBJ2-3, with D uncertain. Germline lookup yields CDR1 LGHDT and CDR2 YNNKEL (reference sequence). With 1 base removed from V and 2 bases from J, the gap between germline ends came to 10 bases. The CDR3 loop spans 15 amino acids. CDR3 bases: TGTGCCAGCAGCCAAGGAATTCCGTCCACAGATACGCAGTATTTT. It translates to CASSQGIPSTDTQYF.

This clonotype was recorded many times. CDR3 residues: CASSYASDQETQYF. CDR3 bases: TGTGCCAGCAGTTACGCTAGCGACCAAGAGACCCAGTACTTC. The chain is built from TRBV6-1 and TRBJ2-5, with D maybe TRBD2 (6 bases). Trimming shortened V by 5 bases and J by 0 bases, and 10 bases separated the two germline ends. The CDR3 has 14 residues. Germline V CDR1 and CDR2: MNHNS, SASEGT.

This chain connects TRBV9 to TRBJ2-2, with 10 bases matching TRBD2. With 0 bases clipped from V and 7 bases from J, the junction kept 9 bases outside the gene matches. CDR3 length: 17 amino acids. CDR1 and CDR2 (germline): SGDLS, YYNGEE. The CDR3 sequence: CASSVGAAGGPFGELFF. CDR3 in DNA: TGTGCCAGCAGCGTAGGAGCAGCGGGAGGGCCCTTCGGGGAGCTGTTTTTT. The complete variable domain, with remaining parts taken from reference TRBV9 and TRBJ2-2, reads DSGVTQTPKHLITATGQRVTLRCSPRSGDLSVYWYQQSLDQGLQFLIQYYNGEERAKGNILERFSAQQFPDLHSELNLSSLELGDSALYFCASSVGAAGGPFGELFFGEGSRLTVL.

This clonotype was counted at least ten times. The chain joins TRBV6-5 to TRBJ2-3; perhaps TRBD1 as D (6 bases). The CDR3 contains 15 residues. Germline V gene sequence: CDR1 MNHEY, CDR2 SVGAGI. The ends were cut back, 2 bases at V and 0 bases at J, with 9 bases in the middle. The CDR3 loop is CASSYRRGSTDTQYF. Here the CDR3 DNA reads TGTGCCAGCAGTTACCGCAGGGGAAGCACAGATACGCAGTATTTT.

The CDR3 nucleotides read TGTGCTAGTGGTGCCGGACAGGGAAACTATGGCTACACCTTC. This codes for CASGAGQGNYGYTF. The chain employs TRBV12-5 and TRBJ1-2; 8 nucleotides line up with TRBD1. The CDR3 covers 14 residues. Germline V lookup: CDR1 LGHNT, CDR2 FRNRAP. J was trimmed by 2 bases and V by 5 bases; bases with no gene match: 4.

This chain uses TRBV28 with TRBJ1-4; D remains unclear. Germline CDR1 MDHEN, CDR2 SYDVKM. V was pared by 7 bases and J by 5 bases, with 8 bases between. The CDR3 has 12 amino acids. CDR3 nucleotides: TGTGCCAGCAACCCCGGGAATGAAAAACTGTTTTTT. Translation: CASNPGNEKLFF.

This clonotype was observed at least ten times. This CDR3 reads CATSRGTAGTSNTQYF. In nucleotides, the CDR3 is TGTGCCACCAGCAGAGGAACAGCGGGAACATCAAATACGCAGTATTTT. The chain joins TRBV15 to TRBJ2-3; the match to TRBD2 covers 7 bases. The germline CDR1 and CDR2 sequences are LNHNV and YYDKDF (reference sequence). V shed 1 base and J 7 bases; nucleotides not matched to a gene: 11. The CDR3 covers 16 residues.

This clonotype has ten or more counts. This chain uses TRBV9 with TRBJ1-1; D call uncertain. The CDR3 length is 14 residues. V was cut by 4 bases and J by 6 bases, with 16 bases left in between. The germline V gene has CDR1 SGDLS and CDR2 YYNGEE. DNA of the CDR3: TGTGCCAGCAGCCCAAACCCGGGAAGGGCTGAAGCTTTCTTT. Protein sequence: CASSPNPGRAEAFF.

The chain employs TRBV7-2 and TRBJ1-4; TRBD1 is a possible D gene (5 bases). The CDR3 has 14 amino acids. The V end was cut by 2 bases, the J end by 5 bases, with 9 bases between. From germline, CDR1 is SGHTA and CDR2 FQGNSA. The CDR3 nucleotides read TGTGCCAGCAGCTTAAACGCAGGGAATGAAAAACTGTTTTTT. It codes for CASSLNAGNEKLFF.

This clonotype was observed a handful of times. This chain joins TRBV9 and TRBJ2-1, with D possibly matching TRBD1 (5 bases). Per the germline V gene, CDR1 is SGDLS and CDR2 is YYNGEE. Trimming removed 4 bases from V and 2 bases from J, with 13 bases in between. The CDR3 has 15 residues. Here the CDR3 reads CASSSADITYNEQFF. The CDR3 DNA reads as TGTGCCAGCAGCTCCGCGGACATAACCTACAATGAGCAGTTCTTC.

This clonotype came up a few times. As DNA, the CDR3 is TGTGCCAGCAGTGCGCAGCGCAACGAGCAGTACTTC. Translation: CASSAQRNEQYF. The chain links TRBV6-1 to TRBJ2-7; D gene uncertain. Per germline, CDR1 MNHNS and CDR2 SASEGT. The length of the CDR3 is 12 residues. V was cut by 4 bases and J by 5 bases, with 9 bases left in between.

In DNA, the CDR3 is TGCAGCGTTGAAGGGACAGGGAACACTGAAGCTTTCTTT. Translation gives CSVEGTGNTEAFF. This sequence joins TRBV29-1 and TRBJ1-1, with 7 nucleotides matching TRBD1. Trimming took 1 base from V and 1 from J; bases not matched to a gene: 0. The CDR3 consists of 13 residues. Germline-derived CDR1 and CDR2 are SQVTM and ANQGSEA.

With respect to this clonotype: The CDR3 ends on some other residue instead of the conserved phenylalanine or tryptophan, so this is likely a read error. J is TRBJ1-2 and V is TRBV6-1, with D maybe TRBD1 (6 bases). The length of the CDR3 is 14 residues. The V end lost 11 bases, the J end lost 5 bases, and 21 bases lay between the germline ends. CDR1 is MNHNS, CDR2 SASEGT, per germline. The DNA of the CDR3 is TGTGCCCTCTCCGGGGGCCCTCAATCTTATGGCTACACCCTC. Its translation is CALSGGPQSYGYTL.

The J gene is TRBJ2-7, the V gene TRBV5-5; TRBD2 might be the D (5 bases). The germline gives CDR1 SGHKS, CDR2 YYEKEE (reference sequence). The CDR3 length is 15 residues. Trimming removed 2 bases from V and 1 base from J, with 13 bases in between. CDR3 region: CASSLLVQGSYEQYF. The CDR3 coding sequence is TGTGCCAGCAGCTTACTAGTGCAAGGGTCCTACGAGCAGTACTTC.

The chain joins TRBV7-9 to TRBJ2-3; TRBD2 agrees at 14 bases. Trimming took 5 bases from V and 2 from J; bases not matched to a gene: 6. CDR3 length: 17 amino acids. The germline CDR1 and CDR2 sequences are SEHNR and FQNEAQ (reference sequence). CDR3 bases: TGTGCCAGCAGCCCCCGGACTAGCGGGAGGCCCACAGATACGCAGTATTTT. Its translation is CASSPRTSGRPTDTQYF.

With regard to this clonotype: This sequence may be a read error, since a much larger clone differs from it by one base. The chain couples TRBV3-1 to TRBJ2-5; tentative D call: TRBD1 (6 bases). CDR3 length: 15 amino acids. Germline CDR1 is LGHDT and CDR2 is YNNKEL (reference sequence). V lost 4 bases to trimming and J lost 4 bases, with 16 bases between them. CDR3 amino acids: CASSRRDTIRETQYF. In DNA, the CDR3 is TGTGCCAGCAGCCGCCGGGACACCATTCGAGAGACCCAGTACTTC.

This clonotype was detected ten times or more. The V call is TRBV28, the J call TRBJ2-1; 9 bases fit TRBD2. Germline lookup yields CDR1 MDHEN and CDR2 SYDVKM. V lost 5 bases, J lost 13 bases, and 15 bases stayed unmatched. The CDR3 extends over 15 amino acids. The CDR3 region is CASSAPAGGSRDQFF. CDR3 bases: TGTGCCAGCAGTGCCCCCGCGGGGGGGTCCCGGGACCAGTTCTTC.

There are a few counts of this clonotype. This chain links TRBV10-3 with TRBJ2-7; D not certain. V shed 7 bases and J shed 1 base, with 11 bases lying between them. Per germline, CDR1 ENHRY and CDR2 SYGVKD. The CDR3 extends over 13 amino acids. Here the CDR3 DNA reads TGTGCCATCAAGGACGTATTGTCCTACGAGCAGTACTTC. This sequence encodes CAIKDVLSYEQYF.

The V and J genes are TRBV19 and TRBJ2-1; a weak D match, TRBD2 (5 bases). Germline CDR1 LNHDA, CDR2 SQIVND (reference sequence). This CDR3 comprises 14 residues. V lost 10 bases and J 0 bases, leaving 13 bases between the germline ends. The CDR3 DNA is TGTGCCACTACTGCGGGCGACTCCTACAATGAGCAGTTCTTC. Translating gives CATTAGDSYNEQFF.

The chain employs TRBV28 and TRBJ1-3; 8 bases are a match to TRBD1. In germline, CDR1 is MDHEN, CDR2 SYDVKM. The CDR3 has 14 amino acids. With 3 bases clipped from V and 5 bases from J, the junction kept 3 bases outside the gene matches. The CDR3 DNA reads as TGTGCCAGCAGTTTCCGGGACAGGAGAAACACCATATATTTT. Its translation is CASSFRDRRNTIYF.